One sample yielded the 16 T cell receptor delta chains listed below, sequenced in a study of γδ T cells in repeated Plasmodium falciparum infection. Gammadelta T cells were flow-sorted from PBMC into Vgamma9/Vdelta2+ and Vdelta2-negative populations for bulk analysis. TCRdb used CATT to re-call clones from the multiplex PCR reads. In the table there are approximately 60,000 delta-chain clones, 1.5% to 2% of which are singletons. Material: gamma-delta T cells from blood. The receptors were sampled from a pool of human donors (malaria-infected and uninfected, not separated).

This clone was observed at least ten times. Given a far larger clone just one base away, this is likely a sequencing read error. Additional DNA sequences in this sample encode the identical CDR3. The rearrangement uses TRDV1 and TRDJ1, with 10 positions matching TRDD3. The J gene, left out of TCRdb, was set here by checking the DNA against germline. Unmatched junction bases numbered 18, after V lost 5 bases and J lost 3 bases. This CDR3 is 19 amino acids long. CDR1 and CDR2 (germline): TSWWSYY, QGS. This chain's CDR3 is CALGYNLRRGIRVSDKLIF. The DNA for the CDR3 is TGTGCTCTTGGGTACAATCTACGGCGGGGGATACGTGTGTCCGATAAACTCATCTTT.

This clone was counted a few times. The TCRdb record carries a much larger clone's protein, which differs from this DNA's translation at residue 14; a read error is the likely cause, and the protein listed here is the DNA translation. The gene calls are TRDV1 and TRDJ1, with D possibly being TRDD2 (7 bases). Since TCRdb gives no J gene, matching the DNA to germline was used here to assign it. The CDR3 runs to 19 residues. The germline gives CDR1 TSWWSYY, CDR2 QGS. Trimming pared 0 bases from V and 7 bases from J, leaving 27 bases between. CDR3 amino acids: CALGELLPIDTWEVSKLIF. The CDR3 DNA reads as TGTGCTCTTGGGGAACTGCTTCCTATAGATACGTGGGAGGTCTCTAAACTCATCTTT.

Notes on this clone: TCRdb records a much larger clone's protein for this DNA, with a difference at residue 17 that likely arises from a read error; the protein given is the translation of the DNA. The CDR3 here is CALGVPTLFRPGRYERCTDKLIF. CDR3 nucleotides: TGTGCTCTTGGGGTCCCTACCCTTTTTCGCCCTGGGAGATACGAGAGGTGCACCGATAAACTCATCTTT. The rearrangement links TRDV1 to TRDJ1, with D tentatively TRDD3 (6 bases). The CDR3 has 23 residues. V was cut by 4 bases and J by 1 base, with 37 bases left in between. CDR1 and CDR2 from the germline V gene are TSWWSYY and QGS.

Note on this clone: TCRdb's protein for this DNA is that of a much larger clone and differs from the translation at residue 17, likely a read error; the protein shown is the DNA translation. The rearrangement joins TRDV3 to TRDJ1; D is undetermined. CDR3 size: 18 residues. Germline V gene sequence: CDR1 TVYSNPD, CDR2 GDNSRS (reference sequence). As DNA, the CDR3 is TGTGCCTTTAGGTCCCCCAATCTCCGGCGGAGTCAAGTCGATAAACTCACCTTT. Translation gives CAFRSPNLRRSQVDKLTF.

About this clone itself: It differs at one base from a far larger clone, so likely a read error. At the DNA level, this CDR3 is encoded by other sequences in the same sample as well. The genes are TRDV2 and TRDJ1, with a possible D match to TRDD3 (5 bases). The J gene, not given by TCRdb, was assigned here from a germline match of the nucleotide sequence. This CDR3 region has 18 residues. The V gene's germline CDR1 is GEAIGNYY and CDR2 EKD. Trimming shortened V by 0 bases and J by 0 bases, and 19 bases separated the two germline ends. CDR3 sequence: CACDTELFPLGDTDKLIF. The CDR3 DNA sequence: TGTGCCTGTGACACCGAACTCTTTCCCCTGGGAGACACCGATAAACTCATCTTT.

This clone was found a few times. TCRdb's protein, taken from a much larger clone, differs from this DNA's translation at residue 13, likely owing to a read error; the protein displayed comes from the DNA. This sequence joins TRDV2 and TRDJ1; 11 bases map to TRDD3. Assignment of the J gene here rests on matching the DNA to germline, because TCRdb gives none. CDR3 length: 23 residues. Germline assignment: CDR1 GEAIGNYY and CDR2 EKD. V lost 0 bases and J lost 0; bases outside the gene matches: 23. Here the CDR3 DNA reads TGTGCCTGTGACACCGAGTTCTCCAAACTGGGGGATATGCGCCAAACGTACACCGATAAACTCATCTTT. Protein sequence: CACDTEFSKLGDMRQTYTDKLIF.

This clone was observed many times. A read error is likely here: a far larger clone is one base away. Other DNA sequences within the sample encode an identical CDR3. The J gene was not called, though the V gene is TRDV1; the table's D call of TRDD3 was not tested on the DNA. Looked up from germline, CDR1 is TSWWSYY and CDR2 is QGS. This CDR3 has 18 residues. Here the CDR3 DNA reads TGTGCTCTCAAAAAAGGGGGCCCCCCACGTCCGTACACCGATAAGCTCATCTTT. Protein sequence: CALKKGGPPRPYTDKLIF.

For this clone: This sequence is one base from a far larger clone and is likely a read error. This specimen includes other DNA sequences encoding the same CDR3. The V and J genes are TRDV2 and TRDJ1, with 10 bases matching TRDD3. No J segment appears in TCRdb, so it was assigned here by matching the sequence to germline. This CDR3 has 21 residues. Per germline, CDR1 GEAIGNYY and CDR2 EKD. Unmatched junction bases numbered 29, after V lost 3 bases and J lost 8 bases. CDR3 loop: CACDPMIPHRGIRRSYSKLIF. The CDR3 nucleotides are TGTGCCTGTGACCCTATGATTCCCCATCGGGGGATACGAAGATCCTACTCGAAACTCATCTTT.

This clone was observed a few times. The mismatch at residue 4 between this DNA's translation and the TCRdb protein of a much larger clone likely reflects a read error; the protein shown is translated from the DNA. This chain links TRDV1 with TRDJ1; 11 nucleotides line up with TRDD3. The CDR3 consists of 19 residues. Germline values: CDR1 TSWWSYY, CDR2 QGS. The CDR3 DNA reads TGTGCTCTTGAGGAACGCCCCCTGGGGGATACTGTATACACCGATAAACTCATCTTT. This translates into CALEERPLGDTVYTDKLIF.

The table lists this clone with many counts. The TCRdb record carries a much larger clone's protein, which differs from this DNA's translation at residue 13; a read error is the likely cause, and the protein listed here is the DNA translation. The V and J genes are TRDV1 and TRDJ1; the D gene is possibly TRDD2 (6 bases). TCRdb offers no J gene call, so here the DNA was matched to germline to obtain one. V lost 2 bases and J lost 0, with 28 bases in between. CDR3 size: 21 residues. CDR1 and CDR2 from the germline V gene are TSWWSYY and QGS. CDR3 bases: TGTGCTCTTGGGGAATCGCCTTCCGACGTCAATTCCCCCGAGTACACCGATAAACTCATCTTT. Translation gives CALGESPSDVNSPEYTDKLIF.

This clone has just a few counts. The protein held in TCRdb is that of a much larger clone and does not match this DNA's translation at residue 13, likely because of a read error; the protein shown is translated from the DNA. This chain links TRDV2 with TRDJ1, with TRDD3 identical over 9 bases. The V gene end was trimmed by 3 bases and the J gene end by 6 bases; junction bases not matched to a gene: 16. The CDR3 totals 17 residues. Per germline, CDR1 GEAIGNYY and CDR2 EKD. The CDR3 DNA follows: TGTGCCTGTGACCCATCACGCACGGGGGGATACCCCAATAAACTCATCTTT. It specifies CACDPSRTGGYPNKLIF.

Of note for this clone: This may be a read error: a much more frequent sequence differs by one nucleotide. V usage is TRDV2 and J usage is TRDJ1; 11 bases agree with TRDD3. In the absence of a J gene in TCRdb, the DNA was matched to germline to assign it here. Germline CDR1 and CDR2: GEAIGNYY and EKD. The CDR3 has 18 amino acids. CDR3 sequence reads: CACDSAGGYPLHTDRLIF. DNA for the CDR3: TGTGCCTGTGACAGTGCTGGGGGATACCCCCTCCACACCGATAGACTCATCTTT.

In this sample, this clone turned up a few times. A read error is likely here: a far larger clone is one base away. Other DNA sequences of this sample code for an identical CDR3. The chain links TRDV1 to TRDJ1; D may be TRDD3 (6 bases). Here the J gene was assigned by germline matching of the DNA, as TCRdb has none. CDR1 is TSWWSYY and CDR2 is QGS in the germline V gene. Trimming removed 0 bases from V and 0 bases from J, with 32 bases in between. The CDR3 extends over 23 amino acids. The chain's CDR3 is CALGELYSHPYRGSLPYTDKLIF. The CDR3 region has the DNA TGTGCTCTTGGGGAACTTTACTCCCATCCCTACCGGGGATCCCTACCGTACACCGATAAACTCATCTTT.

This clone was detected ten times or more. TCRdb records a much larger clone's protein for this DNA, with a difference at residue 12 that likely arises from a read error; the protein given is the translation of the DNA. CDR3 nucleotide sequence: TGTGCCTGTGACACCGAGTACTGGGGGATACACGCCGATAAACTCATCTTT. Translated: CACDTEYWGIHADKLIF. The gene calls are TRDV2 and TRDJ1, with 12 positions matching TRDD3. The CDR3 is 17 amino acids. V was clipped by 0 bases and J by 3 bases; unmatched bases: 7. Per the germline V gene, CDR1 is GEAIGNYY and CDR2 is EKD.

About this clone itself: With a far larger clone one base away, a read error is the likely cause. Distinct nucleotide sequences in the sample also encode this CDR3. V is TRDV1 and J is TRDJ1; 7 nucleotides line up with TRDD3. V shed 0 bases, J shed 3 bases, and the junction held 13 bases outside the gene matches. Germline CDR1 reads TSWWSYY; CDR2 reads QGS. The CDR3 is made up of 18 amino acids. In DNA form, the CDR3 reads TGTGCTCTTGGGGAACTAACGGGTTCAGGATACGGCGCCGATAAACTCATCTTT. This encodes CALGELTGSGYGADKLIF.

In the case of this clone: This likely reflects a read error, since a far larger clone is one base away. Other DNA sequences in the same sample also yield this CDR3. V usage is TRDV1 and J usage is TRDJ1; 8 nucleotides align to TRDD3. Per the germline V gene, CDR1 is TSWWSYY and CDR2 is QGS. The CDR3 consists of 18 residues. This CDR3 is CALGESPLYWGSSDKLIF. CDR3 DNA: TGTGCTCTTGGGGAAAGCCCCCTGTACTGGGGGTCTTCCGATAAACTCATCTTC.